This T cell receptor beta chain was captured in a study of technical replicates of blood from several donors. This CDR3 has 12 amino acids. Looked up from germline, CDR1 is SGHRS and CDR2 is YFSETQ. The J segment lost 5 bases and the V segment lost 7 bases, leaving 3 bases of the junction unmatched. Data came from immunoSEQ multiplex PCR; TCRdb stores just in-frame clones and leaves some out. This table holds 80,000 to 90,000 clones, roughly 94% found once. The chain recombines TRBV5-1 with TRBJ1-1, with TRBD1 matching over 9 bases. The sample taken for sequencing was T cells isolated from PBMCs. This receptor was obtained from a human donor in good health. This CDR3 reads CASATGGTEAFF. CDR3 DNA sequence: TGCGCCAGCGCGACAGGGGGGACTGAAGCTTTCTTT.